Below, one TCR beta chain is given with its context. Its recognized antigen is unknown. Base qualities are not provided; no much larger clone lies one nucleotide away. This sample is part of a study of T cell responses to AZD1222 COVID-19 vaccine (dated by TCRdb to the early 2020s). With regard to the full study: Because spike-specific TCR depth and breadth did not differ between the two schedules, AZD1222 recipients who got a second dose at roughly 4 weeks were pooled with those who got a second dose at roughly 12 weeks. TCR sequencing covered some 250 trial participants: 200 to 210 given two doses of AZD1222 and around 25 given two doses of MenACWY control vaccine. Trial participants were enrolled by age into subgroups of 18-55, 56-69 and 70-plus years, and approximately 150, 30 and 60 TCR-sequenced participants, respectively, were included in these subgroups.

Sample time point, as interpreted from the label and publication: baseline before first vaccination. Samples from vaccinated people were obtained from the UK trials COV001 and COV002, which included a single-blind randomized controlled phase 2/3 trial of AZD1222 (ChAdOx1 nCoV-19) in healthy adults. Trial participant PBMC samples were collected at day 0 and day 28 after the second dose for TCRbeta chain sequencing. The CDR3 regions of human TCRbeta chains were analyzed by immunosequencing. The authors' pipeline ran thus. Repertoire TCRs were matched against a reference library of SARS-CoV-2-specific TCRs generated with the MIRA antigen-specificity platform. Breadth was defined as the fraction of unique TCRs that were SARS-CoV-2-associated. Depth was defined as the fraction of total T cells that were SARS-CoV-2-associated. Using the MIRA data, each spike-specific TCR was assigned both to the spike region to which the TCR was reactive and to a CD4 or CD8 class. Log10-transformed breadth and depth values were compared by one-way ANOVA with Sidak's multiple comparisons tests. The table was pulled from immuneACCESS by TCRdb, which kept in-frame rearrangements only. Such tables lose some clones; where checked, under half of the loss comes from unresolved V genes, and the rest has no known cause. For V, J and clone size, that table is used; D and trimming come from the DNA. The sample contains 80,000 to 100,000 clones, around 90% of them found a single time. The ten biggest clones cover 5.8% of the sample.

The full study reports these points: In the small 56-69-year group, the increase in depth fell short of significance, most likely because of low power. The whole spike protein was spanned by vaccine-associated CD4 TCRs, and dominant responses were seen in regions 160-218 and 743-854. Conclusions about previously exposed vaccinees are limited because only five or six AZD1222 recipients were SARS-CoV-2 seropositive at baseline. Reportedly, close to half of the unique spike-specific TCRs recognized epitopes lying outside the regions that are mutated in the B.1.351 and B.1.1.7 variants. After two AZD1222 doses, spike-specific TCR breadth and depth were significantly higher than at day 0 and than in MenACWY recipients. Participants were mostly white British, with more females than males. The authors suggested clonal diversity may have been underestimated. Because no samples from the day 14 peak response were available, repertoires could be characterized only after the peak T cell response.

The TCR originated in an adult in good health. The material was peripheral blood, obtained on day 0 of AZD1222 vaccination.

The CDR3 protein is CASSDQAFWGYTF. The bases are TGTGCCAGCAGTGACCAGGCGTTTTGGGGCTACACCTTC. The V and J segments used are TRBV25-1 and TRBJ1-2, with the D gene uncertain. Between the V and J ends, shortened by 3 bases and 8 bases respectively, the junction contains 13 bases. Including cysteine and phenylalanine, the CDR3 has 13 amino acids. Only CDR3 DNA remains: 39 bases, in frame from the first base. The germline V gene supplies CDR1 MGHDK and CDR2 SYGVNS.